These T cell receptor beta chains were read from a single sample in a study of shared clonotypes between healthy human individuals. Here immunoSEQ multiplex PCR was the method, and the copy in TCRdb shows in-frame clones only, minus some. The sample gives around 2,000,000 clones, about 92% of which show up once; approximately 1.7% is in the top ten. The sample comprised naive CD8+ T cells from PBMCs. The receptors stem from a man aged 18 to 29 in good health. Some clones in this sample may be carry-over from other donors' samples. The CDR3 runs from the conserved cysteine through the conserved F or W. Fields, in order: J gene, D gene, V gene, clone size, CDR3 DNA, CDR3 protein. A D gene is named only where the DNA matches it firmly. Size is omitted from some rows. Given values are once, few, many or a class for expanded clones.

TRBJ1-2	TRBD1	TRBV9	-	TGTGCCAGCAGCGTAGCCAAGCAACAGGGGTATGGCTACACCTTC	CASSVAKQQGYGYTF
TRBJ2-6	-	TRBV15	-	TGTGCCACGAGTGGAGGGGCCAACGTCCTGACTTTC	CATSGGANVLTF
TRBJ1-1	-	TRBV5-4	-	TGTGCCAGCAGCTTCCGGGGGGGTACTGAAGCTTTCTTT	CASSFRGGTEAFF
TRBJ1-2	-	TRBV29-1	-	TGCAGCGTTGTGGACAGCTATGGCTACACCTTC	CSVVDSYGYTF
TRBJ1-5	-	TRBV19	once	TGTGCCAGTAGTATAGATCCGGTTACGGGCAATCAGCCCCAGCATTTT	CASSIDPVTGNQPQHF
TRBJ2-7	-	TRBV4-2	once	TGTGCCAGCAGCCAAGGCGAGGACTACGAGCAGTACTTC	CASSQGEDYEQYF
TRBJ2-7	TRBD2	TRBV2	few	TGTGCCAGCAGAGGGACTAGCGGCGCCTACGAGCAGTACTTC	CASRGTSGAYEQYF
TRBJ2-7	-	TRBV6-1	once	TGTGCCAGCTGGGGTTACGAGCAGTACTTC	CASWGYEQYF
TRBJ1-1	-	TRBV30	few	TGTGCCTGGAGTCCTAGGACAAACTTTGAAGCTTTCTTT	CAWSPRTNFEAFF
TRBJ2-1	TRBD2	TRBV5-4	-	TGTGCCAGCAGCTGGACTAGCGGAGACAATGAGCAGTTCTTC	CASSWTSGDNEQFF
TRBJ1-2	-	TRBV19	once	TGTGCCAGTAGCAGCAGGAGTGAGACCTCCCACTATGGCTACACCTTC	CASSSRSETSHYGYTF
TRBJ2-7	TRBD1	TRBV5-1	-	TGCGCCAGCAGCTTCGGACAGGGCGGTTTCGAGCAGTACTTC	CASSFGQGGFEQYF
TRBJ1-1	-	TRBV27	-	TGTGCCAGCAGGCGACGGGGAGAGAACACTGAAGCTTTCTTT	CASRRRGENTEAFF
TRBJ2-2	TRBD1	TRBV19	-	TGTGCCAGTAGTATATCGGGACAGGGGCCCGGGGAGCTGTTTTTT	CASSISGQGPGELFF
TRBJ1-2	-	TRBV6-5	-	TGTGCCAGCAGTTACGCCCGGACAGAGTACACCTTC	CASSYARTEYTF
TRBJ2-3	TRBD1	TRBV14	-	TGTGCCAGCAGCCACTACAGGGGGCTTCAACCCACAGATACGCAGTATTTT	CASSHYRGLQPTDTQYF
TRBJ2-1	-	TRBV9	-	TGTGCCAGCAGCGTAGTGTGGGGTAGCTCCTACAATGAGCAGTTCTTC	CASSVVWGSSYNEQFF
TRBJ2-1	TRBD2	TRBV2	-	TGTGCCAGCAGTGAAAGCCTGGGACTAGCGGAATCCTACAATGAGCAGTTCTTC	CASSESLGLAESYNEQFF
TRBJ2-1	-	TRBV19	-	TGTGCCAGTAGTGACAACTACAATGAGCAGTTCTTC	CASSDNYNEQFF
TRBJ1-2	-	TRBV28	-	TGTGCCAGCAGTACGAGCCACAGGGCCCTGGACGGCTACACCTTC	CASSTSHRALDGYTF
TRBJ2-3	-	TRBV28	-	TGTGCCAGCAGGGACTCCGACACAGATACGCAGTATTTT	CASRDSDTDTQYF
TRBJ2-7	TRBD2	TRBV7-2	-	TGTGCCAGCAGCACATCTAGCGGGAGGGCCAACGAGCAGTACTTC	CASSTSSGRANEQYF
TRBJ1-2	-	TRBV27	-	TGTGCCAGCATTGAGGGCTATGGCTACACCTTC	CASIEGYGYTF
TRBJ2-1	-	TRBV19	-	TGTGCCAGTAGTATAGGGCAGGTAACCTACAATGAGCAGTTCTTC	CASSIGQVTYNEQFF
TRBJ1-1	TRBD1	TRBV5-1	-	TGCGCCAGCAGCCTCGGACAGGGGGAGATAAACACTGAAGCTTTCTTT	CASSLGQGEINTEAFF
TRBJ1-5	-	TRBV27	once	TGTGCCAGCAGTTTATCCTTTTATAGCAATCAGCCCCAGCATTTT	CASSLSFYSNQPQHF
TRBJ2-1	-	TRBV29-1	-	TGCAGCGTTGCAGGGACGTGGAATGAGCAGTTCTTC	CSVAGTWNEQFF
TRBJ1-2	-	TRBV9	-	TGTGCCAGCAGCGTGGGGTCGGTTTCTAACTATGGCTACACCTTC	CASSVGSVSNYGYTF
TRBJ2-2	-	TRBV7-8	-	TGTGCCAGCAGCCCCTCGGGGTTTGTAAACACCGGGGAGCTGTTTTTT	CASSPSGFVNTGELFF
TRBJ2-7	TRBD2	TRBV27	once	TGTGCCAGCAGTTATGTCGGACTAGCGGGAGAAGGGATATACGAGCAGTACTTC	CASSYVGLAGEGIYEQYF
TRBJ2-3	-	TRBV6-1	-	TGTGCCAGCAGTGAAGCTCAGGGATACTTAAGGACAGATACGCAGTATTTT	CASSEAQGYLRTDTQYF
TRBJ2-7	TRBD2	TRBV5-1	-	TGCGCCAGCAGCTTAGCGGGAGCGGTCGCCGAGCAGTACTTC	CASSLAGAVAEQYF
TRBJ1-5	-	TRBV28	-	TGTGCCAGCAGTTTGTCTCGGCGGGGGTCCCGTCAGCCCCAGCATTTT	CASSLSRRGSRQPQHF
TRBJ2-3	-	TRBV27	once	TGTGCCAGCAGGACGGGGCATGGGTGGGATACGCAGTATTTT	CASRTGHGWDTQYF